One sample yielded the 9 T cell receptor beta chains listed below, sequenced in a study of T cells after yellow fever vaccination. TCRdb re-called the 5' RACE reads through MiXCR, storing one row per CDR3 protein. This table holds some 52,000 distinct CDR3 sequences, about 6.3% found once. The sequenced sample was CD8+ T cells not binding an NS4B(214-222) dextramer, sorted from PBMCs, obtained approximately 40 days after the first yellow fever vaccination. The receptors derive from a man aged 18 to 35 who received the YFV17D yellow fever vaccine.

This clonotype has ten or more counts. The chain recombines TRBV5-1 with TRBJ1-1; D gene uncertain. From germline, CDR1 is SGHRS and CDR2 YFSETQ. There are 15 residues in the CDR3. The V end lost 0 bases, the J end lost 4 bases, and 13 bases lay between the germline ends. CDR3 amino acids: CASSLAVPTSTEAFF. Written as DNA, the CDR3 is TGCGCCAGCAGCTTGGCGGTCCCCACCAGCACTGAAGCTTTCTTT.

In this sample, this clonotype turned up a few times. V is TRBV7-9 and J is TRBJ2-1; no reliable D call. This CDR3 has 16 residues. V was clipped by 3 bases and J by 4 bases, with 16 bases between them. CDR1 SEHNR and CDR2 FQNEAQ come from the germline V gene (reference sequence). The CDR3 reads CASSFLLPPSYNEQFF. CDR3 DNA: TGTGCCAGCAGCTTCCTACTACCCCCGTCTTACAATGAGCAGTTCTTC.

Many counts were recorded for this clonotype. The gene calls are TRBV24-1 and TRBJ2-3; TRBD2 agrees at 8 bases. Germline V gives CDR1 KGHDR, CDR2 SFDVKD. Unmatched junction bases numbered 7, after V lost 3 bases and J lost 3 bases. The CDR3 consists of 16 residues. The CDR3 protein is CATSDTGTSSTDTQYF. CDR3 DNA: TGTGCCACCAGTGATACTGGGACTAGTTCGACAGATACGCAGTATTTT.

A few counts support this clonotype. The V gene is TRBV7-9, the J gene TRBJ2-1; 7 bases map to TRBD2. The CDR3 has 14 amino acids. V lost 2 bases and J lost 8; bases outside the gene matches: 6. Looked up from germline, CDR1 is SEHNR and CDR2 is FQNEAQ (reference sequence). CDR3 sequence reads: CASSLLLANDEQFF. DNA for the CDR3: TGTGCCAGCAGCTTATTACTAGCGAACGATGAGCAGTTCTTC.

This clonotype was counted ten times or more. The J gene is TRBJ2-2, the V gene TRBV12-3 or TRBV12-4; 8 positions agree with TRBD2. This CDR3 region has 15 residues. The J segment lost 4 bases and the V segment lost 8 bases, leaving 9 bases of the junction unmatched. The CDR3 nucleotides are TGTGCCAGCTTAAGGCGGGGGGACTTCACCGGGGAGCTGTTTTTT. This translates into CASLRRGDFTGELFF.

The chain combines TRBV25-1 with TRBJ1-1; 9 positions match TRBD1. Germline V gene data show CDR1 as MGHDK and CDR2 as SYGVNS. The CDR3 is 13 amino acids. V lost 9 bases and J lost 7; bases outside the gene matches: 9. CDR3 DNA: TGTGCCAGGCCTCCGGGACAGGGTAATGAAGCTTTCTTT. Translating it yields CARPPGQGNEAFF.

This clonotype was seen a handful of times. This rearrangement joins TRBV7-9 to TRBJ2-7; TRBD1 aligns across 10 bases. The V gene end was trimmed by 5 bases and the J gene end by 1 base; junction bases not matched to a gene: 5. The length of the CDR3 is 15 residues. Germline V gives CDR1 SEHNR, CDR2 FQNEAQ (reference sequence). The CDR3 reads CASSRRDRGSYEQYF. Here the CDR3 DNA reads TGTGCCAGCAGCCGCCGGGACAGGGGTTCCTACGAGCAGTACTTC.

This clonotype has more than one count but fewer than ten. V usage is TRBV11-2 and J usage is TRBJ1-2, with unresolved D. CDR1 SGHAT and CDR2 FQNNGV come from the germline V gene. This CDR3 comprises 12 residues. The V end was cut by 11 bases, the J end by 4 bases, with 14 bases between. CDR3: CAGRREPYGYTF. The CDR3 DNA reads as TGTGCCGGGAGGCGGGAGCCCTATGGCTACACCTTC.

To note about this clonotype: Being one base from a much bigger clone, this may be a read error. This chain connects TRBV5-1 to TRBJ1-1; D is uncertain. Germline lookup yields CDR1 SGHRS and CDR2 YFSETQ. The CDR3 sequence is 14 residues long. CDR3 in DNA: TGCGACAGCAGCTTTGGTGTGATGGGGACTGAAGCTTTCTTT. Translating gives CDSSFGVMGTEAFF.